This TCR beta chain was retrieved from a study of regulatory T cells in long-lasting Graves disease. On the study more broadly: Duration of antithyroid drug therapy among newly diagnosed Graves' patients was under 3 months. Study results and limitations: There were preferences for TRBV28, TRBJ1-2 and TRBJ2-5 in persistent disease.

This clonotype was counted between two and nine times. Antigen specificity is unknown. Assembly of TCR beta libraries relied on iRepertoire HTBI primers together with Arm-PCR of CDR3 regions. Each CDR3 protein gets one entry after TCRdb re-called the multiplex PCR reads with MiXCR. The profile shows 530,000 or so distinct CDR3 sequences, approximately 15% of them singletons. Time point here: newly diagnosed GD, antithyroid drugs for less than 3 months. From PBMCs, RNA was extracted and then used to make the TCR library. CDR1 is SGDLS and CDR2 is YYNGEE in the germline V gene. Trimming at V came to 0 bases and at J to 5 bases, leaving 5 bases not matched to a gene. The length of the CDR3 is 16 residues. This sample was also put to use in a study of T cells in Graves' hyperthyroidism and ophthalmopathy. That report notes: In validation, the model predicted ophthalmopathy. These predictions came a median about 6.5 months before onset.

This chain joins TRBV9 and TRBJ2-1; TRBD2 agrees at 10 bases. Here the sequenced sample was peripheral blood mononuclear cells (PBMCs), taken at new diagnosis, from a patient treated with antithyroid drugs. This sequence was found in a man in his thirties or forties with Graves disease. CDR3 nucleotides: TGTGCCAGCAGCGTAGCTGCTAGCGGGGGAGACAATGAGCAGTTCTTC. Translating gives CASSVAASGGDNEQFF. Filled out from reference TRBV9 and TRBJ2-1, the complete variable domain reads DSGVTQTPKHLITATGQRVTLRCSPRSGDLSVYWYQQSLDQGLQFLIQYYNGEERAKGNILERFSAQQFPDLHSELNLSSLELGDSALYFCASSVAASGGDNEQFFGPGTRLTVL.